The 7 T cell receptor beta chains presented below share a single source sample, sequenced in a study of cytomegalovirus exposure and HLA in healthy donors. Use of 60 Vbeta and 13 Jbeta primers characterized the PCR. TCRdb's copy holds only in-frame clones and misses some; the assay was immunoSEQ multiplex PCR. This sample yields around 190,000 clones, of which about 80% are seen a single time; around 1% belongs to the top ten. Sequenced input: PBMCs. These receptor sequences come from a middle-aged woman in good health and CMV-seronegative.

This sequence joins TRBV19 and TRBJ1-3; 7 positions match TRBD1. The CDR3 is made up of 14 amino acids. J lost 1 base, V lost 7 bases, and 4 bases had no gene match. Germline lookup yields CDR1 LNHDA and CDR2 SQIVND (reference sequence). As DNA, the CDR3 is TGTGCCAGTATGGGACAGATGTCTGGAAACACCATATATTTT. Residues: CASMGQMSGNTIYF.

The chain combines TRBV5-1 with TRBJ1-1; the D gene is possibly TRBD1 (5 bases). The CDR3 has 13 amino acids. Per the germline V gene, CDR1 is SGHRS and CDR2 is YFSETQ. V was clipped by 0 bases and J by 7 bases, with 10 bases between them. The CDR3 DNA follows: TGCGCCAGCAGCTTGGGGGGCACAGGTGAAGCTTTCTTT. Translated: CASSLGGTGEAFF.

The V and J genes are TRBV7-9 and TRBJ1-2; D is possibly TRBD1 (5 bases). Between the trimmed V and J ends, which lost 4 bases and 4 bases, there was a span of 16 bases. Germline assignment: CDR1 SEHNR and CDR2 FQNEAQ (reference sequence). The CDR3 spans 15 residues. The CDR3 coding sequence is TGTGCCAGCAGCTCTCCCAGGCTGGGGGGCTATGGCTACACCTTC. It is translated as CASSSPRLGGYGYTF.

The CDR3 DNA sequence: TGTGCCAGTAGATGGGCTAGCGGGAGGGCCGGGGTCCCAGATACGCAGTATTTT. Amino acid sequence: CASRWASGRAGVPDTQYF. J is TRBJ2-3 and V is TRBV19; TRBD2 agrees at 12 bases. Looked up from germline, CDR1 is LNHDA and CDR2 is SQIVND (reference sequence). Trimming cost V 6 bases and J 4 bases; bases outside gene matches: 14. The CDR3 totals 18 residues.

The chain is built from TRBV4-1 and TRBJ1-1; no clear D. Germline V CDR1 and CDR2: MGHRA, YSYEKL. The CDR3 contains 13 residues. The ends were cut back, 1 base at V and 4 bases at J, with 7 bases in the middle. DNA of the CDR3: TGCGCCAGCAGCCAAGCACAGTCCACTGAAGCTTTCTTT. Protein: CASSQAQSTEAFF.

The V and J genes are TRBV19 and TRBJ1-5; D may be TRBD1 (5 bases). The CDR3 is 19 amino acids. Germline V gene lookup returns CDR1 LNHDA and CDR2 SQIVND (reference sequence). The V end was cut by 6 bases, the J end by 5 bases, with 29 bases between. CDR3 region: CASRGLSALANRMDQPQHF. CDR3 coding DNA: TGTGCCAGTAGGGGGCTGAGTGCCCTCGCTAATCGGATGGATCAGCCCCAGCATTTT.

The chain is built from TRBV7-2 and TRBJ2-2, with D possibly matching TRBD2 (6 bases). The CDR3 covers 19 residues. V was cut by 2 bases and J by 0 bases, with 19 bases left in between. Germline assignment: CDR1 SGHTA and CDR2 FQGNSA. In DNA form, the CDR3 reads TGTGCCAGCAGCTTATTTCATGGAGTGGGGGGTGCGAACACCGGGGAGCTGTTTTTT. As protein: CASSLFHGVGGANTGELFF. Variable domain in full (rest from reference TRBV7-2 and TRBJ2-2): GAGVSQSPSNKVTEKGKDVELRCDPISGHTALYWYRQSLGQGLEFLIYFQGNSAPDKSGLPSDRFSAERTGGSVSTLTIQRTQQEDSAVYLCASSLFHGVGGANTGELFFGEGSRLTVL.